A selection of T cell receptor beta chains follows, all from one sample in a study of blood T cell repertoires in COVID-19. Clones were sequenced by immunoSEQ multiplex PCR, and TCRdb holds only the in-frame ones, with some missing. The sample contains approximately 300,000 clones, about 83% of which appear only once. Sequenced: peripheral blood. These TCRs come from a woman between 50 and 59 years old with acute or convalescent COVID-19. Each CDR3 is given with its conserved first and last residue. Each record gives: J gene, V gene, CDR3 protein.

>TRBJ1-2|TRBV29-1
CSVERDNGYTF
>TRBJ1-1|TRBV12-5
CASGLINYEGTEAFF
>TRBJ2-4|TRBV6-5
CASSSGADLAKNIQYF
>TRBJ2-5|TRBV19
CASRTRGPQETQYF
>TRBJ1-3|TRBV5-1
CASSLQGPGGNTIYF
>TRBJ2-7|TRBV9
CASSEGSGGTDYEQYF
>TRBJ1-2|TRBV7-9
CASSLDRKVSDGYTF
>TRBJ1-5|TRBV27
CASSPTLQGANQPQHF
>TRBJ1-2|TRBV2
CASSETVQDGGYTF
>TRBJ1-2|TRBV3-1/TRBV3-2
CASSQQQWGYTF
>TRBJ1-2|TRBV27
CASSSGQGLYGYTF
>TRBJ1-2|TRBV27
CATFEGGYTF
>TRBJ2-2|TRBV5-1
CASSIGLAGANTGELFF
>TRBJ2-2|TRBV5-1
CASSYGQGTTGELFF
>TRBJ2-3|TRBV30
CACERTGRTDTQYF
>TRBJ1-6|TRBV5-4
CASSLPGQGDSPLHF